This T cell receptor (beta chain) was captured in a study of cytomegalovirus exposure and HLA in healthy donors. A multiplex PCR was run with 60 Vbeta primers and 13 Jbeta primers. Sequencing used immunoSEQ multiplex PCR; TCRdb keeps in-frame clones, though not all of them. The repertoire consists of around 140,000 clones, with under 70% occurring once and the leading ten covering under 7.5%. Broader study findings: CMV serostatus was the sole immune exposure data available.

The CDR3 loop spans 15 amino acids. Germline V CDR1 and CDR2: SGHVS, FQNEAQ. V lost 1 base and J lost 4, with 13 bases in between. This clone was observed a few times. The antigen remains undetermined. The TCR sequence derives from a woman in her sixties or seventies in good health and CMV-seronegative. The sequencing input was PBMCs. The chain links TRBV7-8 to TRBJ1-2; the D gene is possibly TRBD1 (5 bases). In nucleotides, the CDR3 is TGTGCCAGCAGCTTAGGGGGGGGGAGCTTCTATGGCTACACCTTC. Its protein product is CASSLGGGSFYGYTF.